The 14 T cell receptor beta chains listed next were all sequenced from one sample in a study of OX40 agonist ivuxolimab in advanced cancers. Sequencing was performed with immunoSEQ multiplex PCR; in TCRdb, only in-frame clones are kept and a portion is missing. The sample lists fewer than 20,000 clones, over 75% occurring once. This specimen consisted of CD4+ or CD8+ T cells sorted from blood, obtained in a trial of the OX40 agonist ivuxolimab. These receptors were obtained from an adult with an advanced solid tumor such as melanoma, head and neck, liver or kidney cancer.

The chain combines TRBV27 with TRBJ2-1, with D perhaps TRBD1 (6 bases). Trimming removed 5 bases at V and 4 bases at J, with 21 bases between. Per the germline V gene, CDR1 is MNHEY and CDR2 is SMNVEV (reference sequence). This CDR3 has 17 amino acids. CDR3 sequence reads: CASSTRQALEVYNEQFF. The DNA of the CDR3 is TGTGCCAGCAGTACGCGACAGGCCTTGGAGGTGTACAATGAGCAGTTCTTC.

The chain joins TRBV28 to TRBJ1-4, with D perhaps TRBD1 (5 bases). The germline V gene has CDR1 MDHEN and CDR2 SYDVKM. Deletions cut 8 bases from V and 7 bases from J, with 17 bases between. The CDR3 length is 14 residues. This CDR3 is CASRLDTSFEKLFF. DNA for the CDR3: TGTGCCAGCCGCTTGGACACGAGTTTTGAAAAACTGTTTTTT.

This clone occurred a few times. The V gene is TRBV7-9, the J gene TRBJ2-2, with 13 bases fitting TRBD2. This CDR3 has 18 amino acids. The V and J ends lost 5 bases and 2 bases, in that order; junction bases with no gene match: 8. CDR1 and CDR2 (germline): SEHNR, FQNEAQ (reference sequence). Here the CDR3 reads CASSPGLAGLPNTGELFF. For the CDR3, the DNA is TGTGCCAGCAGCCCGGGACTAGCGGGGCTACCCAACACCGGGGAGCTGTTTTTT.

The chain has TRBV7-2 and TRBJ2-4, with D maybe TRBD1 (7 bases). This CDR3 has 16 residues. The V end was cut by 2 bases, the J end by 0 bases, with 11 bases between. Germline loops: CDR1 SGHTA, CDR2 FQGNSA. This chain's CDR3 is CASSLIRGAAKNIQYF. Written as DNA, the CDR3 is TGTGCCAGCAGCTTAATCAGGGGGGCAGCCAAAAACATTCAGTACTTC. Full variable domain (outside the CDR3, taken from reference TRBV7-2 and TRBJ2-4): GAGVSQSPSNKVTEKGKDVELRCDPISGHTALYWYRQSLGQGLEFLIYFQGNSAPDKSGLPSDRFSAERTGGSVSTLTIQRTQQEDSAVYLCASSLIRGAAKNIQYFGAGTRLSVL.

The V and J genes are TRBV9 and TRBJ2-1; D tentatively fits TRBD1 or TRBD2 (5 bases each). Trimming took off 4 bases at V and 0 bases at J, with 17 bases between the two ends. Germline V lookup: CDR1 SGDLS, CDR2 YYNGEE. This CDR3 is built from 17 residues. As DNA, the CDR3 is TGTGCCAGCAGCATCCCCTATGGGGGTAGCTCCTACAATGAGCAGTTCTTC. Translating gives CASSIPYGGSSYNEQFF.

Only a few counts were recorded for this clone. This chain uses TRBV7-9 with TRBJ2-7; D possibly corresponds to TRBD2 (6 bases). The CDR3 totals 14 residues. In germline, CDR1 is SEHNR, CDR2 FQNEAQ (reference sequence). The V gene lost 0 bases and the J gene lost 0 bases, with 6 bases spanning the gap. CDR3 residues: CASSLAGGSYEQYF. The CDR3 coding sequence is TGTGCCAGCAGCTTAGCGGGAGGCTCCTACGAGCAGTACTTC.

CDR3 region: CASSVGQGDYGYTF. CDR3 sequence (DNA): TGTGCCAGCAGCGTCGGACAGGGGGACTATGGCTACACCTTC. The chain couples TRBV9 to TRBJ1-2; 10 bases match TRBD1. Germline CDR1 and CDR2: SGDLS and YYNGEE. The CDR3 is 14 amino acids. Trimming cost V 2 bases and J 3 bases; bases outside gene matches: 1.

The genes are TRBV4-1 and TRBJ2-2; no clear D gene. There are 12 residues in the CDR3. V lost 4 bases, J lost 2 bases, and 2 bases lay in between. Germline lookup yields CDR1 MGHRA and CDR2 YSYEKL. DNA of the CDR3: TGCGCCAGCAGCCCCAACACCGGGGAGCTGTTTTTT. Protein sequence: CASSPNTGELFF.

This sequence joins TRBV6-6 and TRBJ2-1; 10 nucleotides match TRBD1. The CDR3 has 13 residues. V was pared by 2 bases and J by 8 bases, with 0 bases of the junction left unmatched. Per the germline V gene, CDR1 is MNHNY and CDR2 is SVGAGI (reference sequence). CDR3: CASSYDRGHEQFF. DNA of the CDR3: TGTGCCAGCAGTTACGACAGGGGGCATGAGCAGTTCTTC.

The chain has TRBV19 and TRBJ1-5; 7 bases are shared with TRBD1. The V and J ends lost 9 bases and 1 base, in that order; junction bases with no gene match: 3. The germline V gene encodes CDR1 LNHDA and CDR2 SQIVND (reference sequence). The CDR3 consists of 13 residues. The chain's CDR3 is CASQDRSNQPQHF. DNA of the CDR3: TGTGCCAGCCAGGACAGGAGCAATCAGCCCCAGCATTTT. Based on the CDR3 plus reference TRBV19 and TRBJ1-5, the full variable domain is DGGITQSPKYLFRKEGQNVTLSCEQNLNHDAMYWYRQDPGQGLRLIYYSQIVNDFQKGDIAEGYSVSREKKESFPLTVTSAQKNPTAFYLCASQDRSNQPQHFGDGTRLSIL.

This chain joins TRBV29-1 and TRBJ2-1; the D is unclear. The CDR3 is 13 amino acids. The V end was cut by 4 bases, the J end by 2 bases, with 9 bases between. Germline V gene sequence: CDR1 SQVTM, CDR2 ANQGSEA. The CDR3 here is CSVGVLTYNEQFF. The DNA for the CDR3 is TGCAGCGTTGGAGTTCTTACCTACAATGAGCAGTTCTTC.

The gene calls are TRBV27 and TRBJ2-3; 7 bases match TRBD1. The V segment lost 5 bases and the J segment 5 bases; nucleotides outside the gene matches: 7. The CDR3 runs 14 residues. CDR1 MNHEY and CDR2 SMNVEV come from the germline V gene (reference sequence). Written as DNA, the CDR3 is TGTGCCAGCAGTCCCGCTACAGGGGTAGATACGCAGTATTTT. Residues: CASSPATGVDTQYF.

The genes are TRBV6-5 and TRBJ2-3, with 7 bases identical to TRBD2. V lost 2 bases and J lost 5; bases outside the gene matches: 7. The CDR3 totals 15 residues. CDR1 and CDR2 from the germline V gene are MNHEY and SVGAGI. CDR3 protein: CASSYEAGAEDTQYF. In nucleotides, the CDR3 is TGTGCCAGCAGTTACGAGGCGGGAGCAGAAGATACGCAGTATTTT.

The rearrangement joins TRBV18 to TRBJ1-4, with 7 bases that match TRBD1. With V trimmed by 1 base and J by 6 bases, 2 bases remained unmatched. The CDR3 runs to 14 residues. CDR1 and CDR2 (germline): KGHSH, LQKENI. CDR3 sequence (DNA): TGTGCCAGCTCACCACAAGGGACAGATGAAAAACTGTTTTTT. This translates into CASSPQGTDEKLFF.